These T cell receptor beta chains were read from a single sample in a study of tumor and adjacent non-tumor tissue in lung cancer. TCRdb independently ran MiXCR on the multiplex PCR reads; one entry per CDR3 protein. The sample contains fewer than 130,000 distinct CDR3 sequences, over 70% of which appear only once. Sequencing was carried out using lung tumor tissue. The receptors derive from a man in his 70s with non-small cell lung cancer. Each CDR3 is given with its conserved first and last residue. A D gene is named only where the DNA matches it firmly. Where a row states a size, it is once, few, many or the class of an expanded clone; other rows omit it.

J gene | CDR3 length | clone size | D gene | V gene | CDR3 protein | CDR3 DNA
TRBJ2-3 | 14 | . | . | TRBV7-2 | CVSSLVGYTDTQYF | TGTGTCAGCAGCTTAGTTGGCTACACAGATACGCAGTATTTT
TRBJ2-1 | 15 | few | . | TRBV10-2 | CASRSPGPSSREQFF | TGCGCCAGCAGGTCCCCTGGACCCTCTTCTCGCGAGCAGTTCTTC
TRBJ2-2 | 16 | once | . | TRBV11-2 | CASSLVSIGVPVELFF | TGTGCCAGCAGCTTAGTGAGCATAGGGGTTCCCGTGGAGCTGTTTTTT
TRBJ1-6 | 16 | once | . | TRBV12-3/TRBV12-4 | CASSLGGGPGNSPLNF | TGTGCCAGCAGCCTCGGAGGGGGTCCGGGTAATTCACCCCTCAACTTT
TRBJ2-3 | 12 | few | TRBD2 | TRBV29-1 | CGMGGTTDTQYF | TGCGGCATGGGGGGGACCACAGATACGCAGTATTTT
TRBJ2-7 | 17 | . | TRBD2 | TRBV5-4 | CASSSGLAGQLAYDQYF | TGTGCCAGCAGCTCCGGACTAGCGGGACAGCTCGCTTACGACCAGTACTTC
TRBJ2-3 | 18 | . | TRBD2 | TRBV5-6 | CASSLVGTSEGSTDTQYF | TGTGCCAGTAGCTTGGTAGGGACTAGCGAGGGCAGCACAGATACGCAGTATTTT
TRBJ2-3 | 18 | . | . | TRBV5-6 | CANSLVGETEYRADTQYF | TGTGCCAACAGCTTAGTGGGGGAGACAGAGTATCGCGCAGATACGCAGTATTTT
TRBJ2-2 | 17 | . | . | TRBV20-1 | CSARGGSAGVSTGELFF | TGCAGTGCTAGAGGTGGGAGTGCAGGAGTGAGCACCGGCGAGCTGTTTTTT
TRBJ1-1 | 16 | once | TRBD1 | TRBV4-2 | CVSGQADGTGGAEAFF | TGTGTAAGCGGCCAAGCCGACGGGACAGGGGGTGCTGAAGCTTTCTTT
TRBJ2-7 | 15 | . | . | TRBV11-2 | CASSPGRGPSYDQYF | TGTGCCAGCAGCCCCGGAAGAGGGCCCTCCTACGATCAGTACTTC
TRBJ1-2 | 11 | . | . | TRBV12-3/TRBV12-4 | CASTSGDAYTF | TGTGCCAGCACCTCGGGAGATGCCTACACCTTC
TRBJ2-3 | 16 | . | . | TRBV12-3/TRBV12-4 | CASSRASAPPNQPQYF | TGCGCCAGCAGCCGGGCCTCAGCACCACCGAATCAGCCCCAGTATTTT
TRBJ2-1 | 17 | . | TRBD2 | TRBV4-3 | CASSQEPAGAEYSEQFF | TGCGCCAGCAGCCAAGAGCCAGCGGGAGCTGAGTACAGTGAGCAGTTCTTC
TRBJ2-2 | 16 | . | . | TRBV12-3/TRBV12-4 | CASSFAGAQNTGELFF | TGTGCCAGTAGTTTCGCGGGGGCGCAAAACACCGGGGAGCTGTTTTTT
TRBJ2-4 | 15 | . | . | TRBV10-2 | CASSEYRDPRNIQYF | TGCGCCAGCAGTGAGTATCGCGACCCGCGGAACATCCAGTACTTC